A single sample gave rise to the 3 T cell receptor beta chains below, sequenced in a study of CD8+ T cells in alopecia areata. The authors extracted RNA and reverse transcribed it into cDNA as the sequencing template. Only in-frame clones appear in the TCRdb table, and some are missing; sequencing was by immunoSEQ multiplex PCR. In total the sample includes roughly 260,000 clones, none of them seen once. Cells that came from pooled cutaneous lymph nodes were sorted using CD4, CD8alpha, NKG2D, NKG2ACE and other markers. Sequencing was done on a sample of CD4+ T cells sorted from a lymph node. Source of these receptors: a C3H/HeJ mouse with alopecia areata. Mouse MHC haplotype: H2-k.

Concerning this clone itself: Each gene name is a mouse one. Other nucleotide sequences from this sample produce the same CDR3. The CDR3 bases that were read are TGTGCCAGCAGCCAAGAGGGACAGAATAATTCGCCC. Translation: CASSQEGQNNSP. The whole CDR3 region reads CASSQEGQNNSPLYF. The V call is TRBV5, the J call TRBJ1-6; TRBD1 agrees at 7 bases. Read data end 3 residues before the CDR3 end; the end is taken from the germline J gene. TRBJ1-6 is given ORF status, its function remaining uncertain. The CDR3 runs to 15 residues. Germline-derived CDR1 and CDR2 are LGHNA and YNLKQL (reference sequence). V was clipped by 0 bases and J by 5 bases; unmatched bases: 1.

On this clone itself: Germline and genes here are mouse. Read sequence stops 4 residues before the CDR3 end, and the germline J gene provides the missing end. The chain links TRBV19 to TRBJ2-3, with 8 positions matching TRBD1. CDR3 length: 17 amino acids. The germline CDR1 and CDR2 sequences are FNHDT and SITEND (reference sequence). Losses at the gene ends were 4 bases for V and 0 bases for J; bases not matched to a gene: 10. The CDR3 reads CASSSPRQGTSAETLYF. The DNA read from the CDR3 is TGTGCCAGCAGTTCCCCCCGACAGGGGACTAGTGCAGAA.

This clone was recorded a few times. Here the gene names and germline are mouse. The read ends 4 residues early relative to the CDR3; the germline J gene fills the gap. The genes are TRBV19 and TRBJ1-1; 9 positions match TRBD1. The germline V gene encodes CDR1 FNHDT and CDR2 SITEND (reference sequence). This CDR3 region has 15 residues. J lost 3 bases, V lost 0 bases, and 3 bases had no gene match. CDR3 DNA (partial): TGTGCCAGCAGTATAGGAGGGACAGGGTACACA. Its protein product is CASSIGGTGYT. The CDR3 in its entirety is CASSIGGTGYTEVFF.